This note documents a single T cell receptor beta chain sequence. What it recognizes is unknown. The sample comes from a study of shared clonotypes between healthy human individuals. On the study more broadly: The plates for each donor numbered three CD4 naive, three CD4 memory, two CD8 naive and one CD8 memory.

TCRdb's copy holds only in-frame clones and misses some; the assay was immunoSEQ multiplex PCR. The sample lists over 2 million clones, about 95% occurring once. Caucasian adults living in Nashville, Tennessee, provided all samples. Study conclusions and caveats: The diversity represented, both genetic and in exposure history, was limited by few donors. Researchers sampled blood only, noting tissue repertoires likely differ.

The sequenced sample was naive CD4+ T cells sorted from blood. Subset in this sample: CD45RA+ positively selected. The TCR comes from a man in his late teens or twenties in good health.

The CDR3 here is CAWSEGQGESPLHF. CDR3 nucleotides: TGTGCCTGGAGTGAGGGGCAGGGAGAATCACCCCTCCACTTT. The V gene is TRBV30, the J gene TRBJ1-6, with D possibly being TRBD1 (5 bases). The CDR3 sequence is 14 residues long. Trimming cost V 1 base and J 10 bases, with 14 bases left between them. CDR1 is GTSNPN, CDR2 SVGIG, per germline (reference sequence).